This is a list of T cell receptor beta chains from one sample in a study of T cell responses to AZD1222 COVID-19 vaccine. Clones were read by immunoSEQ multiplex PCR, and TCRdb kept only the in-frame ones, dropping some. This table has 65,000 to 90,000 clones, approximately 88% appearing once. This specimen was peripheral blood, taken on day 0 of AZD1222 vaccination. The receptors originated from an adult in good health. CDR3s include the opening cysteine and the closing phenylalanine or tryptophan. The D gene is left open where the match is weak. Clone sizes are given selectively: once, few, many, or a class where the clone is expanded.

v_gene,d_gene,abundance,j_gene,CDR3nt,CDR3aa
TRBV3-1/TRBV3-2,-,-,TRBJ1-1,TGTGCCAGCAGCCGTGGGGGGGGGACTGAAGCTTTCTTT,CASSRGGGTEAFF
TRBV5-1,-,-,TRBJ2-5,TGCGCCAGCAGCTTGGAGACCCAGTACTTC,CASSLETQYF
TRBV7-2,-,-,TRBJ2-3,TGTGCCAGCAGCTTAGGGACAGCCTTCTCCTCTGATACGCAGTATTTT,CASSLGTAFSSDTQYF
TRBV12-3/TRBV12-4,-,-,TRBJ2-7,TGTGCCAGCAGTTTACAGGGCGAGCAGTACTTC,CASSLQGEQYF
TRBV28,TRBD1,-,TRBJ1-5,TGTGCCAGCACCATGACAGGGTTGAGCAATCAGCCCCAGCATTTT,CASTMTGLSNQPQHF
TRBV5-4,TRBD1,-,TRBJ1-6,TGTGCCAGCAGCTTGACAGGGGAGGTAACACCCCTCCACTTT,CASSLTGEVTPLHF
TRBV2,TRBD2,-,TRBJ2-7,TGTGCCAGCAGTGAAGCGCTTCAGACTAGCAGGACCTACGAGCAGTACTTC,CASSEALQTSRTYEQYF
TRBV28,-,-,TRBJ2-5,TGTGCCAGCAGCTCAAAGAAACAGGGTTTAGAGACCCAGTACTTC,CASSSKKQGLETQYF
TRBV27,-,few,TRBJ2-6,TGTGCCAGCAGTTTTACTGGGGCCAACGTCCTGACTTTC,CASSFTGANVLTF
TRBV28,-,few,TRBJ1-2,TGTGCCAGCGGGGCGTTGGGAGACGGCTACACCTTC,CASGALGDGYTF
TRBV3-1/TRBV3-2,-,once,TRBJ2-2,TGTGCCAGCAGCCACGCGTCAGGGGAGCTGTTTTTT,CASSHASGELFF
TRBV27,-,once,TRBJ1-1,TGTGCCAGCAGTTTATTGAAGGGGACCACTGAAGCTTTCTTT,CASSLLKGTTEAFF
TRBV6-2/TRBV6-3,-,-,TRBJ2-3,TGTGCCAGCAGCCGGAACACAGATACGCAGTATTTT,CASSRNTDTQYF
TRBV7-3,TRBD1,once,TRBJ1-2,TGTGCCAGCAGCTGGGGACAGGGATATGGCTACACCTTC,CASSWGQGYGYTF
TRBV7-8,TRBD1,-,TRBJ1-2,TGTGCCAGCAGCTTAGTTTCAGGGGGGGTCTATGGCTACACCTTC,CASSLVSGGVYGYTF
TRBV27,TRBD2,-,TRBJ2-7,TGTGCCAGCAGTTTATTCGGGGGGACCTCCTACGAGCAGTACTTC,CASSLFGGTSYEQYF
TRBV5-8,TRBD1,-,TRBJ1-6,TGTGCCAGCAGCTTCCTCCGGGACAGCTCCTATAATTCACCCCTCCACTTT,CASSFLRDSSYNSPLHF
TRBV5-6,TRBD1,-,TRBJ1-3,TGTGCCAGCAGCGCGACAGGGATGAGCAGTGGAAACACCATATATTTT,CASSATGMSSGNTIYF
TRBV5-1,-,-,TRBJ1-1,TGCGCCAGCAGCTGGGATTCAAAGGGGCGGATGAACACTGAAGCTTTCTTT,CASSWDSKGRMNTEAFF
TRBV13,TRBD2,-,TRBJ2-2,TGTGCCAGCAGCTTAGGAAGAGCGGGGTCGAACACCGGGGAGCTGTTTTTT,CASSLGRAGSNTGELFF
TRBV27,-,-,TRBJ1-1,TGTGCCAGCAGTTGGGGGACATCCACTGAAGCTTTCTTT,CASSWGTSTEAFF
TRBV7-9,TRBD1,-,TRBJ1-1,TGTGCCAGCAGCCGGACAGGGTTGAACACTGAAGCTTTCTTT,CASSRTGLNTEAFF
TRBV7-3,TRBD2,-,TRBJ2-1,TGTGCCAGCAGCCCTATGGGACTAGCGGGTAATGAGCAGTTCTTC,CASSPMGLAGNEQFF
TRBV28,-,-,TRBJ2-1,TGTGCCAGCAGTTTATCTGGCGGGAATGAGCAGTTCTTC,CASSLSGGNEQFF
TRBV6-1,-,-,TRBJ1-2,TGTGCCAGCAGTGAGTATCAGTACGGCTACACCTTC,CASSEYQYGYTF
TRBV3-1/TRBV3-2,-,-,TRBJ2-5,TGTGCCAGCAGCCTCGGGACAAGGGCAACCTCCGAGACCCAGTACTTC,CASSLGTRATSETQYF
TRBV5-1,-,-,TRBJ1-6,TGCGCCAGCAGCTTGGACAGGGTTTCACCCCTCCACTTT,CASSLDRVSPLHF
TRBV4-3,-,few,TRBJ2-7,TGCGCCAGCAGCCAAGACCGGGGGGCTGGCGAGCAGTACTTC,CASSQDRGAGEQYF
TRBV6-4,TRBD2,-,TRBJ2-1,TGTGCCAGCAGTGACCAGGCGATTAGCGGGAGTTACAATGAGCAGTTCTTC,CASSDQAISGSYNEQFF
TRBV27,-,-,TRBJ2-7,TGTGCCAGCAGTACCATTCTTGGGCAGGGGATCTACGAGCAGTACTTC,CASSTILGQGIYEQYF
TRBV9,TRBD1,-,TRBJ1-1,TGTGCCAGCAGTGCCGGACAGGGACCAGGGAGCACTGAAGCTTTCTTT,CASSAGQGPGSTEAFF
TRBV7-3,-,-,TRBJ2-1,TGTGCCAGCAGCGTCGACTCAAGCTCCTACAATGAGCAGTTCTTC,CASSVDSSSYNEQFF
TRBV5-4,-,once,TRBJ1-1,TGTGCCAGCAGTACCTCGGGGGGCACTGAAGCTTTCTTT,CASSTSGGTEAFF
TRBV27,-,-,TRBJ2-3,TGTGCCAGCAGCCGGGGCGGCACAGATACGCAGTATTTT,CASSRGGTDTQYF
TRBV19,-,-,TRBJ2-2,TGTGCCAGTAGTTCTGGGGTGGTGGACACCGGGGAGCTGTTTTTT,CASSSGVVDTGELFF
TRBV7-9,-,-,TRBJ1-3,TGTGCCAGCAGCGACGGGGGAAACACCATATATTTT,CASSDGGNTIYF
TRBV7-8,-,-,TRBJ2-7,TGTGCCAGCAGCTTAGGAGGGACAAGGGGTTACGAGCAGTACTTC,CASSLGGTRGYEQYF